Below, one T cell receptor (beta chain) is given with its context. Antigen: not known. This sample is part of a study of T cell responses to AZD1222 COVID-19 vaccine. CDR3 length: 14 amino acids. Trimming at V came to 5 bases and at J to 2 bases, leaving 6 bases not matched to a gene. In germline, CDR1 is MNHEY, CDR2 SMNVEV (reference sequence). Whole-study results and caveats: Clonal diversity was possibly underestimated, and the donors were mostly white British, with more females.

Measured with immunoSEQ multiplex PCR; TCRdb has only the in-frame clones, and not every one. The data hold about 100,000 clones, with around 90% observed a single time. V usage is TRBV27 and J usage is TRBJ2-7; 7 bases line up with TRBD1. The TCR was taken from an adult in good health. Source: peripheral blood, taken on day 0 of AZD1222 vaccination. The CDR3 coding sequence is TGTGCCAGCAGTGACGGGGACAGAACCTACGAGCAGTACTTC. Amino acids: CASSDGDRTYEQYF.